The clone carrying this T cell receptor (beta chain) was seen repeatedly, ten times or more. What it binds is unknown. These data belong to a study of human T cells and chemical hapten exposure. Study background: Per-sample TCR yield variability stemmed mainly from small pooled library volume differences.

RNA extraction used unfractionated whole blood as the source of total RNA. Attachment of unique molecular identifiers to individual cDNA molecules was performed in the library. TCRdb processed the 5' RACE reads anew with MiXCR; each CDR3 protein has one entry. The sample lists some 150,000 distinct CDR3 sequences; about 4.3% were seen once. The CDR3 consists of 14 residues. Deletions cut 4 bases from V and 0 bases from J, with 13 bases between. Germline V lookup: CDR1 SQVTM, CDR2 ANQGSEA. Study-level findings and limits: TCRs above 1 in 1000 frequency did not change with DPC sensitization.

This chain connects TRBV29-1 to TRBJ2-7; unclear D gene. The receptor's source is a female donor in good health. The CDR3 is CSVVSPEHSYEQYF. CDR3 nucleotide sequence: TGCAGCGTTGTCTCGCCCGAACACTCCTACGAGCAGTACTTC.